This T cell receptor beta chain was profiled in a study of shared T cell receptors in the human thymus. TCRdb keeps only in-frame clones here, not all; method: immunoSEQ multiplex PCR. The sample records hundreds of thousands of clones, 87% being singletons. The CDR3 has 19 amino acids. CDR1 and CDR2 (germline): SGHDT, YYEEEE. V was pared by 3 bases and J by 0 bases, with 16 bases of the junction left unmatched. The same data also went into a second study, on human thymus T cells. From that second work: Donors were healthy Finnish babies undergoing corrective operations for congenital heart defects. From resections taken during corrective heart surgery, the thymus tissue was obtained. V and J gene usage appeared biased in thymic and blood repertoires. Related research described strongly overlapping thymic repertoires in unrelated people.

The rearrangement uses TRBV5-6 and TRBJ2-3, with TRBD1 matching 7 bases. Sequencing was carried out using thymocytes. This clonotype originated in a boy under three years old with a congenital heart defect. The chain's CDR3 is CASSSVRDSPITSTDTQYF. In DNA form, the CDR3 reads TGTGCCAGCAGCTCGGTCCGGGACAGCCCAATCACTAGCACAGATACGCAGTATTTT.